The source of this TCR beta chain is a study of blood T cells in healthy people across ages. The authors ran a second PCR of about 7 to 11 cycles using a sample-barcoded 5' primer and a J-beta primer mix. Via MiXCR, TCRdb re-called the 5' RACE reads, giving one row per CDR3 protein. The profile shows about 640,000 distinct CDR3 sequences, approximately 59% of them singletons. CDR1 and CDR2 from the germline V gene are SGHNT and YYREEE (reference sequence). This CDR3 is built from 9 residues. The V and J ends lost 7 bases and 13 bases respectively, with 9 bases between them. This receptor was obtained from a man in his fifties or sixties in good health. This chain links TRBV5-4 with TRBJ2-4; D is unresolved. What was sequenced was blood. The CDR3 spells CASSVEQYF. The DNA for the CDR3 is TGTGCCAGCTCTGTTGAGCAGTACTTC.